What follows are 25 T cell receptor beta chains derived from one specimen sequenced in a study of T cells in Graves' hyperthyroidism and ophthalmopathy. RNA transcripts gave rise to amplified TCR beta CDR3 regions. HTBI primers were the set used in a first-round RT-PCR of the TCR CDR3. TCRdb re-analysed the multiplex PCR reads in MiXCR, keeping a single row per CDR3 protein. The sample holds roughly 380,000 distinct CDR3 sequences, over 11% seen once. The sequenced sample was blood. Source of these receptors: a woman aged 60-75 years with Graves' hyperthyroidism.

This clonotype was counted only a few times. This chain connects TRBV24-1 to TRBJ2-3, with 9 bases aligning to TRBD2. The CDR3 is 18 amino acids. J lost 0 bases, V lost 3 bases, and 9 bases had no gene match. Looked up from germline, CDR1 is KGHDR and CDR2 is SFDVKD. CDR3 protein: CATSDTQTSGASTDTQYF. The CDR3 region has the DNA TGTGCCACCAGTGATACCCAGACTAGCGGCGCTAGCACAGATACGCAGTATTTT.

This clonotype has just a few counts. V and J are TRBV20-1 and TRBJ2-7; D is possibly TRBD1 (6 bases). The V gene's germline CDR1 is DFQATT and CDR2 SNEGSKA (reference sequence). Deletions cut 0 bases from V and 7 bases from J, with 13 bases between. This CDR3 spans 13 amino acids. CDR3 nucleotide sequence: TGCAGTGCTAGAGAGGAACAGGGCGGGGAGCAGTACTTC. Its translation is CSAREEQGGEQYF.

This chain connects TRBV20-1 to TRBJ2-3, with 7 positions matching TRBD2. V trimming: 6 bases; J trimming: 4 bases; junction bases outside the gene matches: 10. The CDR3 has 14 amino acids. CDR1 and CDR2 from the germline V gene are DFQATT and SNEGSKA (reference sequence). CDR3 in DNA: TGCAGTGCGGGAGGGACTGGCTCATCAGATACGCAGTATTTT. Translation: CSAGGTGSSDTQYF.

The rearrangement joins TRBV20-1 to TRBJ2-2, with D hard to call. The CDR3 runs to 14 residues. Germline V lookup: CDR1 DFQATT, CDR2 SNEGSKA (reference sequence). V was trimmed by 0 bases and J by 5 bases, leaving 10 bases between them. The CDR3 reads CSARDREWTGELFF. The CDR3 nucleotides are TGCAGTGCTAGAGATCGAGAATGGACCGGGGAGCTGTTTTTT.

In its sample, this clonotype was seen many times. This sequence joins TRBV24-1 and TRBJ2-7, with TRBD2 matching 7 bases. Germline CDR1 reads KGHDR; CDR2 reads SFDVKD. After removal of 6 bases from V and 3 bases from J, the junction contained 7 bases not matched to a gene. The CDR3 consists of 14 residues. The CDR3 DNA is TGTGCCACCAGTCCAGCGGGGAAGAACTACGAGCAGTACTTC. Its protein is CATSPAGKNYEQYF.

J is TRBJ1-1 and V is TRBV4-1; D perhaps matches TRBD1 (5 bases). The CDR3 spans 15 residues. In germline, CDR1 is MGHRA, CDR2 YSYEKL. V lost 1 base, J lost 6 bases, and 15 bases lay in between. The CDR3 here is CASSQGWGPGAEAFF. CDR3 DNA: TGCGCCAGCAGCCAAGGGTGGGGCCCCGGGGCTGAAGCTTTCTTT.

The sample holds many counts of this clonotype. The chain couples TRBV24-1 to TRBJ2-1; 9 positions match TRBD2. The germline gives CDR1 KGHDR, CDR2 SFDVKD. The CDR3 totals 16 residues. Trimming took 0 bases from V and 8 from J; bases not matched to a gene: 7. CDR3 loop: CATSDLNSGRGHEQFF. In nucleotides, the CDR3 is TGTGCCACCAGTGATTTGAATAGCGGGAGAGGGCATGAGCAGTTCTTC.

This clonotype appeared many times. V is TRBV5-1 and J is TRBJ2-1, with 14 nucleotides matching TRBD2. This CDR3 region has 14 residues. V lost 5 bases to trimming and J lost 9 bases; unmatched junction nucleotides: 4. Germline values: CDR1 SGHRS, CDR2 YFSETQ. The CDR3 region is CASRGLAGATEQFF. CDR3 bases: TGCGCCAGCAGGGGACTAGCGGGAGCCACTGAGCAGTTCTTC.

This clonotype was seen repeatedly, ten times or more. V is TRBV19 and J is TRBJ1-2; TRBD1 might be the D (6 bases). V lost 7 bases, J lost 7 bases, and 16 bases lay in between. The CDR3 is made up of 13 amino acids. Germline assignment: CDR1 LNHDA and CDR2 SQIVND (reference sequence). Here the CDR3 DNA reads TGTGCCAGTACCACAACACAGGGTTCTGGCTACACCTTC. Protein product: CASTTTQGSGYTF.

This clonotype was seen repeatedly, ten times or more. The rearrangement joins TRBV2 to TRBJ2-3; D gene unclear. CDR1 is SNHLY, CDR2 FYNNEI, per germline. The CDR3 runs to 14 residues. V was trimmed by 0 bases and J by 6 bases, leaving 10 bases between them. The CDR3 here is CASSEALRIDTQYF. In DNA, the CDR3 is TGTGCCAGCAGTGAAGCGCTACGGATCGATACGCAGTATTTT.

This clonotype was observed at least ten times. V is TRBV7-3 and J is TRBJ2-3, with 13 bases that match TRBD2. V shed 4 bases and J 6 bases; nucleotides not matched to a gene: 13. The germline gives CDR1 SGHTA, CDR2 FQGTGA. CDR3 size: 18 residues. The CDR3 DNA follows: TGTGCCAGCAGCTCGCGCCCGGGACTAGCGGGGCCGGGGGATACGCAGTATTTT. Encoded protein: CASSSRPGLAGPGDTQYF.

This clonotype came up a few times. The chain is built from TRBV7-3 and TRBJ2-7; the match to TRBD2 covers 9 bases. Germline CDR1 SGHTA, CDR2 FQGTGA. The CDR3 runs to 14 residues. With V trimmed by 5 bases and J by 5 bases, 7 bases remained unmatched. As DNA, the CDR3 is TGTGCCAGCAGCGTTGGCGGGAGGGCCCACGAGCAGTACTTC. This gives the protein CASSVGGRAHEQYF.

This clonotype came up many times. The rearrangement links TRBV9 to TRBJ2-7; D not certain. Germline V lookup: CDR1 SGDLS, CDR2 YYNGEE. This CDR3 spans 15 amino acids. V lost 0 bases to trimming and J lost 3 bases, with 13 bases between them. CDR3 sequence: CASSVASSYNYEQYF. The CDR3 DNA follows: TGTGCCAGCAGCGTAGCTTCCTCCTATAACTACGAGCAGTACTTC.

This clonotype occurred a few times. The chain links TRBV20-1 to TRBJ2-1, with D tentatively TRBD2 (5 bases). The V gene lost 6 bases and the J gene lost 0 bases, with 15 bases spanning the gap. The CDR3 is 15 amino acids. In germline, CDR1 is DFQATT, CDR2 SNEGSKA (reference sequence). The CDR3 bases are TGCAGTGCCTGGTCGGAGGACTCCTCCTACAATGAGCAGTTCTTC. Translation gives CSAWSEDSSYNEQFF.

J is TRBJ2-2 and V is TRBV24-1; D not certain. Germline loops: CDR1 KGHDR, CDR2 SFDVKD. The V end was cut by 0 bases, the J end by 1 base, with 2 bases between. The CDR3 is made up of 14 amino acids. The chain's CDR3 is CATSDLGNTGELFF. CDR3 DNA: TGTGCCACCAGTGATTTGGGGAACACCGGGGAGCTGTTTTTT.

Ten or more counts support this clonotype. The gene calls are TRBV29-1 and TRBJ2-1; D might be TRBD2 (6 bases). Trimming stripped 7 bases from V and 3 bases from J, with 19 bases between. Germline CDR1 is SQVTM and CDR2 is ANQGSEA. This CDR3 comprises 15 residues. The CDR3 coding sequence is TGCAGCGCCATGGTCGGGGGAGGATTCTACAATGAGCAGTTCTTC. Protein: CSAMVGGGFYNEQFF.

Ten or more counts support this clonotype. The chain joins TRBV25-1 to TRBJ2-3, with D possibly being TRBD1 or TRBD2 (5 bases each). Trimming took off 7 bases at V and 0 bases at J, with 11 bases between the two ends. The CDR3 consists of 14 residues. Germline assignment: CDR1 MGHDK and CDR2 SYGVNS. The DNA of the CDR3 is TGTGCCAGCACGGGGCGGACGAGCACAGATACGCAGTATTTT. It encodes CASTGRTSTDTQYF.

This clonotype was recorded many times. This rearrangement joins TRBV12-3 or TRBV12-4 to TRBJ2-5; D remains ambiguous. The ends were cut back, 7 bases at V and 3 bases at J, with 9 bases in the middle. This CDR3 spans 12 amino acids. The CDR3 here is CASTSGEETQYF. The CDR3 DNA sequence: TGTGCCAGCACCAGTGGCGAAGAGACCCAGTACTTC.

About this clonotype: A much larger clone sits a single nucleotide away, making a read error possible. The chain has TRBV7-2 and TRBJ1-2, with D perhaps TRBD1 (6 bases). Germline lookup yields CDR1 SGHTA and CDR2 FQGNSA. The CDR3 has 15 amino acids. The CDR3 protein is CASSLVLGADYGYIF. CDR3 DNA sequence: TGTGCCAGCAGCTTAGTATTGGGGGCCGACTATGGCTACATCTTC. Variable domain in full (rest from reference TRBV7-2 and TRBJ1-2): GAGVSQSPSNKVTEKGKDVELRCDPISGHTALYWYRQSLGQGLEFLIYFQGNSAPDKSGLPSDRFSAERTGGSVSTLTIQRTQQEDSAVYLCASSLVLGADYGYIFGSGTRLTVV.

This clonotype was seen ten or more times. J is TRBJ2-3 and V is TRBV7-6; weak D call: TRBD2 (6 bases). The CDR3 covers 15 residues. Trimming removed 5 bases from V and 0 bases from J, with 12 bases in between. The germline V gene encodes CDR1 SGHVS and CDR2 FNYEAQ. The CDR3 nucleotides read TGTGCCAGCAGCCCCCTAGGGACTAGCACAGATACGCAGTATTTT. It translates to CASSPLGTSTDTQYF.

This clonotype was seen ten or more times. CDR3 protein: CASSLGTSGGVYEQYF. The CDR3 nucleotides are TGTGCCAGCAGCTTAGGTACTAGCGGGGGGGTCTACGAGCAGTACTTC. The rearrangement joins TRBV11-2 to TRBJ2-7; TRBD2 aligns across 13 bases. This CDR3 comprises 16 residues. Trimming cost V 1 base and J 3 bases; bases outside gene matches: 3. Germline CDR1 SGHAT, CDR2 FQNNGV.

This clonotype has at least ten counts. The CDR3: CASSLGAGEVNEQFF. CDR3 in DNA: TGTGCCAGCAGTCTGGGGGCGGGAGAAGTAAATGAGCAGTTCTTC. J is TRBJ2-1 and V is TRBV2, with TRBD2 as a possible D gene (7 bases). Trimming took 5 bases from V and 7 from J, leaving 18 bases between them. Germline V gene lookup returns CDR1 SNHLY and CDR2 FYNNEI. The CDR3 sequence is 15 residues long.

This clonotype was found a few times. This chain connects TRBV7-2 to TRBJ2-3, with 10 bases matching TRBD2. Germline CDR1 reads SGHTA; CDR2 reads FQGNSA. The CDR3 contains 15 residues. With 8 bases clipped from V and 7 bases from J, the junction kept 12 bases outside the gene matches. The CDR3 bases are TGTGCCAGCGGGGCACCACTAGCGGGAAGTAATACGCAGTATTTT. This gives the protein CASGAPLAGSNTQYF.

This clonotype has a count of ten or more. The CDR3 is CASSFWGQGAYEQYF. Written as DNA, the CDR3 is TGTGCCAGCAGTTTTTGGGGACAGGGCGCGTACGAGCAGTACTTC. The rearrangement links TRBV12-3 or TRBV12-4 to TRBJ2-7; 9 bases agree with TRBD1. The ends lost 3 bases at V and 4 bases at J; junction bases unmatched: 7. The CDR3 runs 15 residues.

Ten or more counts support this clonotype. The rearrangement uses TRBV3-1 and TRBJ2-1; TRBD2 matches 8 bases. This CDR3 comprises 17 residues. J was trimmed by 6 bases and V by 1 base; bases with no gene match: 11. CDR1 and CDR2 (germline): LGHDT, YNNKEL (reference sequence). CDR3 sequence: CASSQAGLARIVNEQFF. The CDR3 DNA is TGTGCCAGCAGCCAAGCCGGACTAGCTAGGATTGTCAATGAGCAGTTCTTC.